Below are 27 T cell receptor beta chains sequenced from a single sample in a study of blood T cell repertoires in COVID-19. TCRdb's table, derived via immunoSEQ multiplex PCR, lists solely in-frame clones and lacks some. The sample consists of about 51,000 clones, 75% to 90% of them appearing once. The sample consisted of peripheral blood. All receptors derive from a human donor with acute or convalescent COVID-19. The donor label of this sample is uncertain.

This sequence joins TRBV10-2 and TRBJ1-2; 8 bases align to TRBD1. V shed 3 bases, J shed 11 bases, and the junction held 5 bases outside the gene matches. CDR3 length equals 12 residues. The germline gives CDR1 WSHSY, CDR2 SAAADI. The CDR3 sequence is CASSEQGVEYTF. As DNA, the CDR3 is TGCGCCAGCAGTGAACAGGGGGTGGAGTACACCTTC.

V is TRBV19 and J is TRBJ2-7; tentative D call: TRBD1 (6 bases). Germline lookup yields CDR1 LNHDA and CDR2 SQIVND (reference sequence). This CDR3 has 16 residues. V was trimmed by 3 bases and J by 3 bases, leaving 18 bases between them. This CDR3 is CASSIGFRTEIYEQYF. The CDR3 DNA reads TGTGCCAGTAGTATCGGATTCAGGACAGAAATCTACGAGCAGTACTTC.

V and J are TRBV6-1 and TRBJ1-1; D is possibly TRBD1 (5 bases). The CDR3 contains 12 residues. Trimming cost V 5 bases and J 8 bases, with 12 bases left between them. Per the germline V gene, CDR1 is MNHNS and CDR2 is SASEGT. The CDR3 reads CASSTRQTEAFF. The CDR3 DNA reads TGTGCCAGCAGTACGCGACAGACCGAAGCTTTCTTT.

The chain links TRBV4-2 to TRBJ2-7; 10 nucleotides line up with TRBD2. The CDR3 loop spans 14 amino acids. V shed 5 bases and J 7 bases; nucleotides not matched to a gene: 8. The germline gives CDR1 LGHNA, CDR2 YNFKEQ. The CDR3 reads CASSKASGGEEQYF. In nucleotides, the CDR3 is TGTGCCAGCAGCAAGGCTAGCGGGGGTGAAGAGCAGTACTTC.

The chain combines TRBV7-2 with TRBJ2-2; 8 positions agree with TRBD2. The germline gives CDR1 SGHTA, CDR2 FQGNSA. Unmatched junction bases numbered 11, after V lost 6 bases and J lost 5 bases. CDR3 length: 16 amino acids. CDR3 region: CASRTGVAGRTGELFF. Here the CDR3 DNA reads TGTGCCAGCAGGACCGGAGTAGCGGGAAGGACCGGGGAGCTGTTTTTT.

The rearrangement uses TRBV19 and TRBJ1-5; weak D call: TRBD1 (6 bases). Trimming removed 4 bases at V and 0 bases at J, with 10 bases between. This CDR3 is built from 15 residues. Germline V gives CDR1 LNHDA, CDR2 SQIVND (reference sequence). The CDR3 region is CASSTTGYSNQPQHF. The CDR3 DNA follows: TGTGCCAGTAGTACAACAGGGTATAGCAATCAGCCCCAGCATTTT.

The CDR3 here is CAISGEPPGEKLFF. DNA for the CDR3: TGTGCCATCAGTGGAGAACCCCCGGGTGAAAAACTGTTTTTT. This chain links TRBV10-3 with TRBJ1-4, with D uncertain. The germline V gene encodes CDR1 ENHRY and CDR2 SYGVKD. The CDR3 is made up of 14 amino acids. V dropped 4 bases and J dropped 7 bases, with 13 bases sitting between them.

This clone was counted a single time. Here the CDR3 DNA reads TGTGCCAGCAGCCAAGGGGAGGTCGGGGAGCTGTTTTTT. Translated: CASSQGEVGELFF. V is TRBV3-1 (or the pseudogene TRBV3-2) and J is TRBJ2-2; D is possibly TRBD2 (6 bases). Trimming shortened V by 1 base and J by 7 bases, and 7 bases separated the two germline ends. Germline CDR1 reads LGHDT; CDR2 reads YNNKEL (reference sequence). CDR3 length: 13 amino acids.

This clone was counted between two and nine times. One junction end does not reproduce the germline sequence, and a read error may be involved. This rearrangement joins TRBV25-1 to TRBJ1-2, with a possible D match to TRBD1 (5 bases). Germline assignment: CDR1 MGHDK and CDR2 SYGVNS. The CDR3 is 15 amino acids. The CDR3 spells CASSEVGPGEYDYTF. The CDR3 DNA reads TGTGCCAGCAGTGAAGTGGGCCCGGGGGAGTATGACTACACCTTC.

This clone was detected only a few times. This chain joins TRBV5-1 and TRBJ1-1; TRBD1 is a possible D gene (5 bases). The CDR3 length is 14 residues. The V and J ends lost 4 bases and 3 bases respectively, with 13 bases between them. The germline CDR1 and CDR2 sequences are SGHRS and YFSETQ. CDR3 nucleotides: TGCGCCAGCAGCCCCTCTGGACAACACACTGAAGCTTTCTTT. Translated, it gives CASSPSGQHTEAFF.

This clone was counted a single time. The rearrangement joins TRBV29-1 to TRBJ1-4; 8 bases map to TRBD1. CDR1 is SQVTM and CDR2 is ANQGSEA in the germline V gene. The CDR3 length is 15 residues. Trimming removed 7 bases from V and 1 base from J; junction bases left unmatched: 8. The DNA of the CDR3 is TGCAGCGCCTCCGGACAGGGAGTAACTAATGAAAAACTGTTTTTT. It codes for CSASGQGVTNEKLFF.

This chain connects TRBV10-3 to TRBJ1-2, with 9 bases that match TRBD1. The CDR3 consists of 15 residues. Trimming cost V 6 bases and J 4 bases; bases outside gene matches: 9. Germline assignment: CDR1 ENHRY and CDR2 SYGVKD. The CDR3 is CAIRGTRDRVYGYTF. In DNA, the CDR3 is TGTGCCATCAGAGGCACCCGGGACAGGGTCTATGGCTACACCTTC.

The CDR3 coding sequence is TGTGCCATCAGTAACAGTATCAATCAGCCCCAGCATTTT. Its translation is CAISNSINQPQHF. The chain uses TRBV10-3 and TRBJ1-5; no firm D call. Germline V CDR1 and CDR2: ENHRY, SYGVKD. V lost 5 bases to trimming and J lost 3 bases, with 8 bases between them. The CDR3 has 13 residues.

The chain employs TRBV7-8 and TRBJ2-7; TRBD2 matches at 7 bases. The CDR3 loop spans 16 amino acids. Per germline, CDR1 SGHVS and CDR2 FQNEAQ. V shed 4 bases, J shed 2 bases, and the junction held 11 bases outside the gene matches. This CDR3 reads CASSSPLAGYPYEQYF. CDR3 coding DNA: TGTGCCAGCAGCTCTCCCTTAGCGGGTTACCCCTACGAGCAGTACTTC.

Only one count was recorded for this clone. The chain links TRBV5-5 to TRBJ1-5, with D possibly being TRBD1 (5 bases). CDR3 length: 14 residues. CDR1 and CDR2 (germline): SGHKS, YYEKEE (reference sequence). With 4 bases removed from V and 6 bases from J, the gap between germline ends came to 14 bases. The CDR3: CASSQDTPPQPQHF. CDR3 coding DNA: TGTGCCAGCAGCCAGGACACACCTCCTCAGCCCCAGCATTTT.

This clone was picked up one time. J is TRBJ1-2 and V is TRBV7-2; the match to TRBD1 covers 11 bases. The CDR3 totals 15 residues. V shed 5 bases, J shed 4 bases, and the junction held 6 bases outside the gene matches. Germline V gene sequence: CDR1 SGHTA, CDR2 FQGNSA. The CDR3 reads CASSEGTGGSYGYTF. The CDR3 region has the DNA TGTGCCAGCAGCGAAGGGACAGGGGGGAGCTATGGCTACACCTTC.

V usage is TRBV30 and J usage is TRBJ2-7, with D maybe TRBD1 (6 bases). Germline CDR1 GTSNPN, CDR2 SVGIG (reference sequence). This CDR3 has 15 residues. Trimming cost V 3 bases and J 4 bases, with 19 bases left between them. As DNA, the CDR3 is TGTGCCTGGAGCGCCCTTGGGGGCCGGGGTTACGAGCAGTACTTC. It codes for CAWSALGGRGYEQYF.

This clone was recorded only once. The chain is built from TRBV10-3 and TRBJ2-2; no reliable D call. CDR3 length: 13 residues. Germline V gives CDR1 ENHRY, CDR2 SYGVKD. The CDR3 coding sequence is TGTGCTTCACAGTTCCTGAACACCGGGGAGCTGTTTTTT. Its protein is CASQFLNTGELFF.

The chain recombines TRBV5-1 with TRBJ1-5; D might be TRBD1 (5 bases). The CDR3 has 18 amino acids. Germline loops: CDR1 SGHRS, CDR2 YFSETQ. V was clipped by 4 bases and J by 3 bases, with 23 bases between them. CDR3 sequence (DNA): TGCGCCAGCAGCATTGAACCGAGACAGACGTATACCAATCAGCCCCAGCATTTT. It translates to CASSIEPRQTYTNQPQHF.

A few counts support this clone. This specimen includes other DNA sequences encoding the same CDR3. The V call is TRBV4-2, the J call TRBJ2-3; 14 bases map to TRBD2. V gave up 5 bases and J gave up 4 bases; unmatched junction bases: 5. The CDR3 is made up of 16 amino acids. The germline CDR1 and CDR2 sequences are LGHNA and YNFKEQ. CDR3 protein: CASSTRLAGGPDTQYF. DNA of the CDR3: TGTGCCAGCAGCACCCGACTAGCGGGGGGGCCAGATACGCAGTATTTT.

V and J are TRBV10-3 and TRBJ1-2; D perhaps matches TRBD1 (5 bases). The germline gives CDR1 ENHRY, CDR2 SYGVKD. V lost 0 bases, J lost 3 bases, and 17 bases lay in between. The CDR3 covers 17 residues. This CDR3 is CAISESQDGGIHYGYTF. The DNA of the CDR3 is TGTGCCATCAGTGAGTCTCAAGACGGGGGTATACACTATGGCTACACCTTC.

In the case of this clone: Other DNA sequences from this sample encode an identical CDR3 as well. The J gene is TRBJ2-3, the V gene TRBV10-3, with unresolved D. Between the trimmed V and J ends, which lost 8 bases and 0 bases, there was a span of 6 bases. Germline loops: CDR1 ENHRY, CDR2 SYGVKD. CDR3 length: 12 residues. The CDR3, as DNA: TGTGCCATCGGCGGTAGCACAGATACGCAGTATTTT. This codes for CAIGGSTDTQYF.

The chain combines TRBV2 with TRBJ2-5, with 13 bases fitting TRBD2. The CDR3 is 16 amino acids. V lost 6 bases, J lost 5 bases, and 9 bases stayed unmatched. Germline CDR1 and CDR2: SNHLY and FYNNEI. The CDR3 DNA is TGTGCCAGCAGCCCGAGACTAGCGGGGGGCCTGGAGACCCAGTACTTC. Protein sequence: CASSPRLAGGLETQYF.

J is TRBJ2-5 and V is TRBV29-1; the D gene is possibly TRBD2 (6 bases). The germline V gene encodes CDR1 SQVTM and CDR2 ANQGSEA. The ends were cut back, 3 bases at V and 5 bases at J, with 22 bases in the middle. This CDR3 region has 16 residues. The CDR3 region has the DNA TGCAGCGTTGATGGGGGTCTGGGGGGATTGGCGGAGACCCAGTACTTC. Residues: CSVDGGLGGLAETQYF. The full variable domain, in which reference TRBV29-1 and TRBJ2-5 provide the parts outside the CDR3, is SAVISQKPSRDICQRGTSLTIQCQVDSQVTMMFWYRQQPGQSLTLIATANQGSEATYESGFVIDKFPISRPNLTFSTLTVSNMSPEDSSIYLCSVDGGLGGLAETQYFGPGTRLLVL.

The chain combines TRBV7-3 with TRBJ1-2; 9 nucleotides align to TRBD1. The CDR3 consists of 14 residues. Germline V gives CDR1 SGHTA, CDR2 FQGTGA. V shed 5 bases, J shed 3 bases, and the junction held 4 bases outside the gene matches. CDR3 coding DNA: TGTGCCAGCAGCCCTACAGGGGGCGACTATGGCTACACCTTC. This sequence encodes CASSPTGGDYGYTF.

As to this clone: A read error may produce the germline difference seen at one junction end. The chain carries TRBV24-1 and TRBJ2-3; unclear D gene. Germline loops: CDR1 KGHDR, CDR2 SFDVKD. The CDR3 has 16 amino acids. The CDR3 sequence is CAIQQIPNLPTNTQYF. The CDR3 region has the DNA TGTGCCATCCAACAGATCCCCAACCTTCCCACAAATACGCAGTATTTT.

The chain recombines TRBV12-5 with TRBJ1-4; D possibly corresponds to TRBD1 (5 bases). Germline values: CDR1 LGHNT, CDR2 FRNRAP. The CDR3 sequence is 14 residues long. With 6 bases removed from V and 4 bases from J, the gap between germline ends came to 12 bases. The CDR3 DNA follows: TGTGCTAGTGGCCGAGAGACAGTTAATGAAAAACTGTTTTTT. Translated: CASGRETVNEKLFF.